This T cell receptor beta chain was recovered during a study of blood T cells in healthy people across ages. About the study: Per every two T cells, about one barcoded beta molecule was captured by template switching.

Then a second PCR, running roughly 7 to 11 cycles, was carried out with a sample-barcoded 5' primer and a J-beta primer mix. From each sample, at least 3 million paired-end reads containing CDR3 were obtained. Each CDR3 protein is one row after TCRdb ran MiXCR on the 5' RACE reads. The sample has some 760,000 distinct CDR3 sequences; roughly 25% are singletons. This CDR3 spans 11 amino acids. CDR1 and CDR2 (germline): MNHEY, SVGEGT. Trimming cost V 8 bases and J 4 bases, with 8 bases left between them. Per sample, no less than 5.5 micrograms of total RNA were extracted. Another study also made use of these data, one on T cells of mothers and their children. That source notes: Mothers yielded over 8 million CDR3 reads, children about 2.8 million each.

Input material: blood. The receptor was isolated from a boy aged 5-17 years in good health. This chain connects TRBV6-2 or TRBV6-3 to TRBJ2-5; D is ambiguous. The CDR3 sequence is CASANLETQYF. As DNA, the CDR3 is TGTGCCAGCGCAAATCTAGAGACCCAGTACTTC.